What follows describes a single T cell receptor (beta chain). The target antigen is unknown. J was trimmed by 3 bases and V by 0 bases; bases with no gene match: 5. CDR1 MGHRA and CDR2 YSYEKL come from the germline V gene. CDR3 size: 16 residues. This sample was taken from a study of OX40 agonist ivuxolimab in advanced cancers. Whole-study findings and limits: CD4+ and CD8+ T cells in blood underwent clonal expansion by week 6 at 0.1 to 3.0 mg/kg.

Method: immunoSEQ multiplex PCR; TCRdb's copy keeps in-frame clones and lacks some. This sample yields approximately 40,000 clones, of which around 88% are seen a single time; about 23% belongs to the top ten. The source of this sequence is an adult with an advanced solid tumor such as melanoma, head and neck, liver or kidney cancer. The sample was CD4+ or CD8+ T cells sorted from blood, taken in a trial of the OX40 agonist ivuxolimab. V and J are TRBV4-1 and TRBJ2-5; the match to TRBD1 covers 9 bases. CDR3 residues: CASSQDSTGGKETQYF. CDR3 sequence (DNA): TGCGCCAGCAGCCAAGACTCGACAGGGGGAAAAGAGACCCAGTACTTC.